Following are 14 T cell receptor beta chains from one sample sequenced in a study of response to subunit inactivated influenza vaccine. TCRdb reanalysed the RT-PCR reads using MiXCR and keeps one entry per CDR3 protein. The sample carries around 190,000 distinct CDR3 sequences, around 14% recorded once. The material was CD8+ T cells sorted from PBMCs, obtained less than 6 days after vaccination. The receptors were gathered from a man aged 45-60 years who received an inactivated influenza vaccine.

The chain is built from TRBV27 and TRBJ2-1; 7 bases align to TRBD2. CDR1 is MNHEY and CDR2 is SMNVEV in the germline V gene (reference sequence). This CDR3 region has 14 residues. Trimming took 6 bases from V and 6 from J; bases not matched to a gene: 8. The CDR3: CASSLGTKGNEQFF. As DNA, the CDR3 is TGTGCCAGCAGCCTCGGGACTAAAGGCAATGAGCAGTTCTTC.

This clonotype was seen a few times. The DNA of the CDR3 is TGCGCCAGCAGCTTGGTCGGGGTTTCCTATGGCTACACCTTC. Translating it yields CASSLVGVSYGYTF. The J gene is TRBJ1-2, the V gene TRBV5-1; D is undetermined. This CDR3 region has 14 residues. CDR1 is SGHRS and CDR2 is YFSETQ in the germline V gene. V lost 0 bases to trimming and J lost 4 bases, with 10 bases between them.

J is TRBJ2-7 and V is TRBV5-6; a possible D gene is TRBD2 (6 bases). Trimming took 4 bases from V and 2 from J, leaving 13 bases between them. The CDR3 has 14 amino acids. Germline V lookup: CDR1 SGHDT, CDR2 YYEEEE. CDR3 residues: CASSDGTQAYEQYF. CDR3 DNA: TGTGCCAGCAGCGACGGGACTCAGGCCTACGAGCAGTACTTC.

This clonotype was seen a handful of times. The gene calls are TRBV15 and TRBJ2-7, with D perhaps being TRBD1 or TRBD2 (5 bases each). Germline assignment: CDR1 LNHNV and CDR2 YYDKDF (reference sequence). The V end lost 0 bases, the J end lost 2 bases, and 8 bases lay between the germline ends. This CDR3 has 14 amino acids. Here the CDR3 reads CATSRDRGTYEQYF. DNA for the CDR3: TGTGCCACCAGCAGAGATCGGGGCACCTACGAGCAGTACTTC.

A few counts support this clonotype. V usage is TRBV6-2 or TRBV6-3 and J usage is TRBJ2-6; 8 bases fit TRBD2. CDR1 is MNHEY and CDR2 is SVGEGT in the germline V gene. CDR3 size: 21 residues. V lost 0 bases and J lost 0; bases outside the gene matches: 13. This CDR3 reads CASSYSSPYGGAYSGANVLTF. DNA of the CDR3: TGTGCCAGCAGTTACTCGAGCCCCTACGGGGGGGCTTACTCTGGGGCCAACGTCCTGACTTTC.

CDR3 sequence reads: CASSLVVGLNYEQYF. CDR3 nucleotides: TGTGCCAGCAGCTTAGTTGTAGGGCTAAACTACGAGCAGTACTTC. V gene TRBV7-6 combines with J gene TRBJ2-7, with D hard to call. V was shortened by 1 base and J by 3 bases, with 13 bases between the two germline ends. Germline V lookup: CDR1 SGHVS, CDR2 FNYEAQ. The CDR3 sequence is 15 residues long.

This clonotype was detected only a few times. The chain links TRBV7-9 to TRBJ2-1; weak D call: TRBD2 (5 bases). V gave up 3 bases and J gave up 6 bases, with 15 bases separating them. This CDR3 contains 15 residues. Germline CDR1 reads SEHNR; CDR2 reads FQNEAQ (reference sequence). The CDR3 DNA follows: TGTGCCAGCAGCTTCCCGAGCGGAGGTTCCAATGAGCAGTTCTTC. This gives the protein CASSFPSGGSNEQFF.

This clonotype was recorded at least ten times. V gene TRBV12-3 or TRBV12-4 combines with J gene TRBJ1-5; D not resolved. V dropped 3 bases and J dropped 4 bases, with 10 bases sitting between them. This CDR3 has 14 amino acids. CDR3 residues: CASSFRGLNQPQHF. The DNA for the CDR3 is TGTGCCAGCAGTTTTCGAGGTCTAAATCAGCCCCAGCATTTT.

V usage is TRBV7-9 and J usage is TRBJ2-7; possibly TRBD1 for D (6 bases). CDR3 length equals 16 residues. The germline V and J ends were trimmed by 1 base and 3 bases, with 16 bases remaining between them. Germline V CDR1 and CDR2: SEHNR, FQNEAQ (reference sequence). DNA of the CDR3: TGTGCCAGCAGCTTAGGATCAGGGGCAGGGTTCTACGAGCAGTACTTC. It specifies CASSLGSGAGFYEQYF.

The genes are TRBV5-5 and TRBJ2-7; TRBD1 matches 7 bases. Trimming removed 4 bases from V and 5 bases from J; junction bases left unmatched: 3. The germline gives CDR1 SGHKS, CDR2 YYEKEE (reference sequence). The CDR3 consists of 12 residues. The CDR3 here is CASSKGTDEQYF. The DNA of the CDR3 is TGTGCCAGCAGCAAAGGGACAGACGAGCAGTACTTC.

The V and J genes are TRBV12-3 or TRBV12-4 and TRBJ2-2; no definite D call. The CDR3 is 16 amino acids. The V gene lost 0 bases and the J gene lost 9 bases, with 17 bases spanning the gap. The CDR3 region has the DNA TGTGCCAGCAGTTTAGCGCTAACTGTGGCGCCGCGGGAGCTGTTTTTT. Encoded protein: CASSLALTVAPRELFF.

J is TRBJ2-1 and V is TRBV30; no reliable D call. The CDR3 loop spans 14 amino acids. From germline, CDR1 is GTSNPN and CDR2 SVGIG (reference sequence). V shed 0 bases and J shed 3 bases, with 9 bases lying between them. The CDR3, as DNA: TGTGCCTGGAGTGTACGGCTCATCTACAATGAGCAGTTCTTC. Translating gives CAWSVRLIYNEQFF.

This clonotype was observed a few times. This chain uses TRBV15 with TRBJ2-1, with TRBD1 matching over 7 bases. The CDR3 spans 15 residues. Germline V lookup: CDR1 LNHNV, CDR2 YYDKDF (reference sequence). The V and J ends lost 5 bases and 0 bases, in that order; junction bases with no gene match: 4. The CDR3 sequence is CATSEGQRSYNEQFF. DNA for the CDR3: TGTGCCACCAGCGAGGGACAGCGCTCCTACAATGAGCAGTTCTTC. Filled out from reference TRBV15 and TRBJ2-1, the complete variable domain reads DAMVIQNPRYQVTQFGKPVTLSCSQTLNHNVMYWYQQKSSQAPKLLFHYYDKDFNNEADTPDNFQSRRPNTSFCFLDIRSPGLGDTAMYLCATSEGQRSYNEQFFGPGTRLTVL.

The chain employs TRBV7-9 and TRBJ2-3, with a possible D match to TRBD2 (5 bases). V was cut by 3 bases and J by 0 bases, with 10 bases left in between. The germline gives CDR1 SEHNR, CDR2 FQNEAQ (reference sequence). This CDR3 contains 15 residues. CDR3: CASSLGETSTDTQYF. The CDR3 nucleotides are TGTGCCAGCAGCTTGGGAGAAACTAGCACAGATACGCAGTATTTT.